This is a list of T cell receptor beta chains from one sample in a study of blood T cell repertoires in COVID-19. Profiling relied on immunoSEQ multiplex PCR, and the TCRdb table lists in-frame clones only, not all of them. The repertoire holds about 160,000 clones, with about 90% as singletons. Source material: peripheral blood. Every receptor here comes from a woman in her seventies with acute or convalescent COVID-19. The CDR3 runs from the conserved cysteine through the conserved F or W. A D gene is named only where the DNA matches it firmly. Size is omitted from some rows. Given values are once, few, many or a class for expanded clones.

>TRBD1|TRBV15|TRBJ1-6|-
TGTGCCACCAGTCCGGGGGGACAGGGGCATTCACCCCTCCACTTT
CATSPGGQGHSPLHF
>-|TRBV27|TRBJ1-1|-
TGTGCCAGCAGTGCGGATATAATGAACACTGAAGCTTTCTTT
CASSADIMNTEAFF
>-|TRBV7-2|TRBJ2-7|-
TGTGCCAGCAGCTTAAACAGGGTGACCCCCTACGAGCAGTACTTC
CASSLNRVTPYEQYF
>TRBD1|TRBV18|TRBJ2-5|-
TGTGCCAGCTCAAACAACAGGGGACGGGAGACCCAGTACTTC
CASSNNRGRETQYF
>TRBD1|TRBV11-2|TRBJ1-2|-
TGTGCCAGCAGCCCCGGGACAGGGGGTTTCTATGGCTACACCTTC
CASSPGTGGFYGYTF
>-|TRBV3-1/TRBV3-2|TRBJ1-2|once
TGTGCCAGCAGCTTTTCCCCCACGGCCAGGGGCTATGGCTACACCTTC
CASSFSPTARGYGYTF
>TRBD1|TRBV6-2/TRBV6-3|TRBJ2-7|few
TGTGCCAGCAGTCTTCGACAGGGCCCAACGGAGCAGTACTTC
CASSLRQGPTEQYF
>-|TRBV11-1|TRBJ2-7|once
TGTGCCAGCAGGGAAAGGGCGGGTTACGAGCAGTACTTC
CASRERAGYEQYF
>-|TRBV2|TRBJ1-1|few
TGTGCCAGCACAGACAGTCTGAACACTGAAGCTTTCTTT
CASTDSLNTEAFF
>-|TRBV5-1|TRBJ1-1|-
TGCGCCAGCAGCTTGTATGGGGGGTTGAACACTGAAGCTTTCTTT
CASSLYGGLNTEAFF
>-|TRBV11-2|TRBJ2-5|-
TGTGCCAGCAGCTCCCTACAGTACCAAGAGACCCAGTACTTC
CASSSLQYQETQYF
>-|TRBV29-1|TRBJ1-5|-
TGCAGCGTTGGACAGAATAGCAATCAGCCCCAGCATTTT
CSVGQNSNQPQHF
>-|TRBV18|TRBJ2-5|once
TGTGCCAGCTCACCAGTGGCGTACAGCCAAATGGAGACCCAGTACTTC
CASSPVAYSQMETQYF
>TRBD1|TRBV15|TRBJ1-1|-
TGTGCCACCAGCAGAGGACAGGGGGCGATGAACACTGAAGCTTTCTTT
CATSRGQGAMNTEAFF
>-|TRBV6-2/TRBV6-3|TRBJ1-2|-
TGTGCCAGCAGCGAGAGTTATGGCTACACCTTC
CASSESYGYTF
>-|TRBV18|TRBJ1-4|-
TGTGCCAGCTCCATCGACGGGGAAAAACTGTTTTTT
CASSIDGEKLFF
>TRBD1|TRBV19|TRBJ1-6|-
TGTGCCAGTAGAGCCCCGGGACAGGGATCTTCACCCCTCCACTTT
CASRAPGQGSSPLHF
>TRBD2|TRBV5-1|TRBJ2-3|-
TGCGCCAGCAGCTTGGGGACTAGCAGTGATACGCAGTATTTT
CASSLGTSSDTQYF
>-|TRBV6-6|TRBJ1-1|-
TGTGCCAGCAGTCTCAGGGTCATGAACACTGAAGCTTTCTTT
CASSLRVMNTEAFF
>-|TRBV5-1|TRBJ2-6|-
TGCGCCAGCAGCTTGTTCGCCACCCGGTCTGGGGCCAACGTCCTGACTTTC
CASSLFATRSGANVLTF
>TRBD1|TRBV4-1|TRBJ2-2|-
TGCGCCAGCAGCCAAGATCAGACGGGGACAGTGGATCACGGGGAGCTGTTTTTT
CASSQDQTGTVDHGELFF
>-|TRBV3-1/TRBV3-2|TRBJ1-1|few
TGTGCCAGCAGCCAAGCTACTGAAGCTTTCTTT
CASSQATEAFF
>TRBD2|TRBV2|TRBJ2-1|-
TGTGCCAGCAGAGCACTAGCGGGAGTCAACAATGAGCAGTTCTTC
CASRALAGVNNEQFF
>-|TRBV7-8|TRBJ1-5|-
TGTGCCAGCAGCTTGAGGGCCCGGGACAAAAATCAGCCCCAGCATTTT
CASSLRARDKNQPQHF
>-|TRBV5-1|TRBJ1-1|few
TGCGCCAGCAGCTCAGACACTGAAGCTTTCTTT
CASSSDTEAFF
>-|TRBV5-1|TRBJ2-7|-
TGCGCCAGCAGCTTGGTACAGGCCTCCTACGAGCAGTACTTC
CASSLVQASYEQYF
>-|TRBV3-1/TRBV3-2|TRBJ1-1|-
TGTGCCAGCAGCCATCACGGGGGAAAGGGGACTGAAGCTTTCTTT
CASSHHGGKGTEAFF
>-|TRBV10-3|TRBJ2-3|-
TGTGCCATCAGCAATCAACAGGGGCGGGAAGATACGCAGTATTTT
CAISNQQGREDTQYF
>-|TRBV9|TRBJ1-3|-
TGTGCCAGCAGCAAACCAGGGGCCCTCACTGGAAACACCATATATTTT
CASSKPGALTGNTIYF
>TRBD1|TRBV7-2|TRBJ1-3|-
TGTGCCAGCAGCTTGGAACAGGGGGCGACTGGAAACACCATATATTTT
CASSLEQGATGNTIYF
>TRBD2|TRBV9|TRBJ2-1|-
TGTGCCAGCAGCGTAGTTGCGGGAGTTGGCAATGAGCAGTTCTTC
CASSVVAGVGNEQFF
>-|TRBV7-9|TRBJ1-2|-
TGTGCCAGCAGCCTCGGAGGCTGGGGTGGCTACACCTTC
CASSLGGWGGYTF
>-|TRBV11-2|TRBJ2-1|-
TGTGCCAGCAGCTTAGATCCCGGGGTGGGGTTCTTC
CASSLDPGVGFF
>-|TRBV6-5|TRBJ2-2|-
TGTGCCAGCAGTTTACCTCCGGGATCCGGGGAGCTGTTTTTT
CASSLPPGSGELFF
>-|TRBV7-8|TRBJ1-3|-
TGTGCCAGCAGCCTTGACACAGGCCCCGCTGATTTT
CASSLDTGPADF
>-|TRBV5-4|TRBJ2-5|-
TGTGCCAGCAGCTCGAAGGACTACGTCGAGACCCAGTACTTC
CASSSKDYVETQYF
>-|TRBV29-1|TRBJ1-2|once
TGCAGCGTTCGGACTTTCTATGGCTACACCTTC
CSVRTFYGYTF
>-|TRBV5-6|TRBJ1-1|-
TGTGCCAGCAGCCGGGGACTTGGGAACACTGAAGCTTTCTTT
CASSRGLGNTEAFF
>TRBD1|TRBV7-3|TRBJ1-3|-
TGTGCCAGCAGCTCTTCGACAGGGTCTGGAAACACCATATATTTT
CASSSSTGSGNTIYF
>-|TRBV5-1|TRBJ2-5|few
TGCGCCAGCAGCTTGGCAGACAGACAAGAGACCCAGTACTTC
CASSLADRQETQYF
>-|TRBV27|TRBJ2-7|once
TGTGCCAGCGGGGGGGGCAACGCATACGAGCAGTACTTC
CASGGGNAYEQYF
>TRBD1|TRBV12-3/TRBV12-4|TRBJ1-1|-
TGTGCCAGCAGTTTAGGGACAGGGGAAGCTTTCTTT
CASSLGTGEAFF
>TRBD1|TRBV6-5|TRBJ1-2|-
TGTGCCAGCAGGAGACAGGGATCGGGGTATGGCTACACCTTC
CASRRQGSGYGYTF
>-|TRBV9|TRBJ2-2|-
TGTGCCAGCAGAGTAAGAGCGAACACCGGGGAGCTGTTTTTT
CASRVRANTGELFF
>TRBD1|TRBV6-2/TRBV6-3|TRBJ2-5|-
TGTGCCAGCAGCAGTCGGACAGGGCGAGAGACCCAGTACTTC
CASSSRTGRETQYF
>-|TRBV4-1|TRBJ2-1|-
TGCGCCAGCAGCCAAGTGCGTGTTAATGAGCAGTTCTTC
CASSQVRVNEQFF
>TRBD2|TRBV11-3|TRBJ2-1|-
TGTGCCAGCAGCTTGCGGCGGGGGGAGGACAATGAGCAGTTCTTC
CASSLRRGEDNEQFF
>-|TRBV6-5|TRBJ1-2|once
TGTGCCAGCAGAGCAGGGGATCTCGGCTATGGCTACACCTTC
CASRAGDLGYGYTF
>-|TRBV28|TRBJ2-5|-
TGTGCCAGCAGTTTATCCCCTCGGGGAGAGACCCAGTACTTC
CASSLSPRGETQYF